The source of this T cell receptor (beta chain) is a study of beta chain features in type 1 diabetes. What was sequenced were expressed TCRB transcripts, since all of the isolated RNA had been reverse transcribed. Assay: immunoSEQ multiplex PCR; the TCRdb copy retains only in-frame clones and omits some. Among fewer than 400,000 clones, about a tenth were seen once, and the ten largest hold 0.9% to 1.1%. Broader study findings: TCRB CDR3 length was moderately but significantly reduced in all four CD4+ subsets of Type 1 diabetes patients.

This clone came up many times. Its antigen is not identified. The sequencing input was central memory CD4+ T cells from blood. The receptor comes from a man aged 30-40 years with type 1 diabetes.

CDR3 loop: CASSSATGAENIQYF. The CDR3 nucleotides read TGTGCCAGCAGCTCGGCCACAGGGGCCGAAAACATTCAGTACTTC. The rearrangement joins TRBV7-8 to TRBJ2-4; 7 positions match TRBD1. V gave up 4 bases and J gave up 5 bases; unmatched junction bases: 8. The CDR3 totals 15 residues. Germline loops: CDR1 SGHVS, CDR2 FQNEAQ.